This TCR beta chain was observed in a study of blood T cell repertoires in COVID-19. Here immunoSEQ multiplex PCR was the method, and the copy in TCRdb shows in-frame clones only, minus some. This table has 200,000 to 300,000 clones, 80% to 90% appearing once. V was clipped by 10 bases and J by 8 bases; unmatched bases: 8. CDR1 and CDR2 from the germline V gene are MNHEY and SVGAGI. This CDR3 has 13 amino acids. This sequence joins TRBV6-5 and TRBJ1-6; 7 nucleotides match TRBD1. Sequences were obtained from peripheral blood. This TCR was sampled from a man younger than 40 with active or convalescent COVID-19. The CDR3, as DNA: TGTGCCATCCAAGACAGGGTTGATTCACCCCTCCACTTT. Translating it yields CAIQDRVDSPLHF.